This T cell receptor beta chain emerged from a study of T cells after posttransplantation cyclophosphamide. Trimming removed 5 bases from V and 0 bases from J; junction bases left unmatched: 5. CDR1 and CDR2 from the germline V gene are KGHSH and LQKENI. The CDR3 covers 16 residues. TCRdb keeps only in-frame clones here, not all; method: immunoSEQ multiplex PCR. This sample comprises over 30,000 clones, none seen once only. This TCR was recovered from a girl aged 10-17 years in good health, CMV-negative, and a related stem cell transplant donor. Specimen: PBMCs. This chain connects TRBV18 to TRBJ2-3; the match to TRBD1 covers 10 bases. The CDR3: CASSEGQGLSTDTQYF. CDR3 DNA: TGTGCCAGCTCAGAGGGACAGGGGCTTAGCACAGATACGCAGTATTTT.